Below, 26 T cell receptor beta chains from the same sample are listed, as sequenced in a study of T cell responses to AZD1222 COVID-19 vaccine. The assay was immunoSEQ multiplex PCR, and TCRdb's table has in-frame clones only and misses some. This sample has around 110,000 clones; around 92% occur once, and the top ten carry 7.5% to 9.5%. The sequencing here drew on peripheral blood, taken 28 days after the second AZD1222 dose. All receptors come from an adult who received the AZD1222 COVID-19 vaccine.

V gene TRBV5-5 combines with J gene TRBJ2-7; D gene uncertain. CDR3 size: 13 residues. Per germline, CDR1 SGHKS and CDR2 YYEKEE (reference sequence). Trimming took 0 bases from V and 3 from J, leaving 7 bases between them. In DNA form, the CDR3 reads TGTGCCAGCAGCTTGGAGGTGCGCTACGAGCAGTACTTC. This encodes CASSLEVRYEQYF.

The gene calls are TRBV18 and TRBJ2-7; 9 bases align to TRBD1. The CDR3 is 16 residues long. Germline V gives CDR1 KGHSH, CDR2 LQKENI. Unmatched junction bases numbered 6, after V lost 3 bases and J lost 0 bases. CDR3 sequence reads: CASSPGGQGISYEQYF. The CDR3, as DNA: TGTGCCAGCTCACCGGGGGGACAGGGAATCTCCTACGAGCAGTACTTC.

The chain recombines TRBV19 with TRBJ2-7; weak D call: TRBD2 (6 bases). CDR3 size: 16 residues. V shed 4 bases and J shed 0 bases, with 16 bases lying between them. Germline values: CDR1 LNHDA, CDR2 SQIVND (reference sequence). For the CDR3, the DNA is TGTGCCAGTAGTAAAAGCGGGCCCGCCGGCTCCTACGAGCAGTACTTC. Translation gives CASSKSGPAGSYEQYF.

V usage is TRBV28 and J usage is TRBJ1-5; 9 nucleotides match TRBD1. The trim removed 3 bases at V and 3 bases at J, leaving 3 bases unmatched. The germline gives CDR1 MDHEN, CDR2 SYDVKM. The length of the CDR3 is 15 residues. CDR3 nucleotide sequence: TGTGCCAGCAGTTTCACAGGGGGCCCCAATCAGCCCCAGCATTTT. Residues: CASSFTGGPNQPQHF. Full variable domain (remainder filled in from reference TRBV28 and TRBJ1-5): DVKVTQSSRYLVKRTGEKVFLECVQDMDHENMFWYRQDPGLGLRLIYFSYDVKMKEKGDIPEGYSVSREKKERFSLILESASTNQTSMYLCASSFTGGPNQPQHFGDGTRLSIL.

The chain combines TRBV13 with TRBJ1-2; the D gene is possibly TRBD1 (6 bases). The V end lost 5 bases, the J end lost 0 bases, and 13 bases lay between the germline ends. Germline CDR1 PRHDT, CDR2 FYEKMQ (reference sequence). This CDR3 has 15 residues. Here the CDR3 reads CASSPTGHANYGYTF. CDR3 DNA: TGTGCCAGCAGCCCGACAGGTCATGCTAACTATGGCTACACCTTC.

The V and J genes are TRBV7-9 and TRBJ2-7; 9 bases line up with TRBD1. The CDR3 length is 14 residues. V was pared by 7 bases and J by 6 bases, with 10 bases of the junction left unmatched. CDR1 SEHNR and CDR2 FQNEAQ come from the germline V gene (reference sequence). The CDR3 DNA reads as TGTGCCAGCATGGGATGGGACAGGGCGGGCGAGCAGTACTTC. It encodes CASMGWDRAGEQYF.

The chain is built from TRBV19 and TRBJ2-2; D unclear. CDR1 and CDR2 (germline): LNHDA, SQIVND (reference sequence). This CDR3 has 13 residues. Deletions cut 9 bases from V and 7 bases from J, with 15 bases between. The DNA of the CDR3 is TGTGCCAGCCGACCCACGGTGGGCGGGGAGCTGTTTTTT. The encoded protein is CASRPTVGGELFF.

The V and J genes are TRBV11-2 and TRBJ1-2, with 10 bases matching TRBD1. V was pared by 4 bases and J by 5 bases, with 13 bases of the junction left unmatched. This CDR3 spans 17 amino acids. Germline assignment: CDR1 SGHAT and CDR2 FQNNGV. CDR3 nucleotides: TGTGCCAGCAGCTCAAGGACAGGGGGGATGGATGTATATGGCTACACCTTC. Its translation: CASSSRTGGMDVYGYTF.

In this sample, this clone turned up once. The rearrangement uses TRBV6-1 and TRBJ1-1; D is unclear. The V gene's germline CDR1 is MNHNS and CDR2 SASEGT. V was pared by 2 bases and J by 3 bases, with 13 bases between. This CDR3 comprises 15 residues. This chain's CDR3 is CASSESPVGYTEAFF. The CDR3 region has the DNA TGTGCCAGCAGTGAATCTCCTGTGGGGTACACTGAAGCTTTCTTT.

The V call is TRBV9, the J call TRBJ1-1, with 8 bases lining up with TRBD1. The CDR3 loop spans 14 amino acids. V lost 0 bases and J lost 6; bases outside the gene matches: 4. Germline V gene lookup returns CDR1 SGDLS and CDR2 YYNGEE. CDR3 sequence (DNA): TGTGCCAGCAGCGTAGAGCCAGGGGGCCCTGAAGCTTTCTTT. It translates to CASSVEPGGPEAFF.

This chain links TRBV4-1 with TRBJ1-2; 10 bases agree with TRBD1. V was clipped by 4 bases and J by 3 bases; unmatched bases: 8. The germline CDR1 and CDR2 sequences are MGHRA and YSYEKL. The CDR3 loop spans 16 amino acids. The CDR3 loop is CASSRELGQGDYGYTF. DNA for the CDR3: TGCGCCAGCAGCCGCGAGCTTGGACAGGGGGACTATGGCTACACCTTC.

The chain employs TRBV5-1 and TRBJ2-5, with D possibly called TRBD1 or TRBD2 (5 bases each). Germline CDR1 and CDR2: SGHRS and YFSETQ. V was pared by 2 bases and J by 2 bases, with 13 bases between. The CDR3 loop spans 15 amino acids. This CDR3 is CASSFGTHGQETQYF. The CDR3, as DNA: TGCGCCAGCAGCTTCGGGACCCACGGGCAAGAGACCCAGTACTTC. Looking up the rest from reference TRBV5-1 and TRBJ2-5 gives the full variable domain: KAGVTQTPRYLIKTRGQQVTLSCSPISGHRSVSWYQQTPGQGLQFLFEYFSETQRNKGNFPGRFSGRQFSNSRSEMNVSTLELGDSALYLCASSFGTHGQETQYFGPGTRLLVL.

The V call is TRBV6-2 or TRBV6-3, the J call TRBJ1-1; the match to TRBD1 covers 7 bases. V dropped 6 bases and J dropped 0; count of bases not matched to a gene: 7. CDR1 is MNHEY and CDR2 is SVGEGT in the germline V gene. This CDR3 region has 15 residues. CDR3 in DNA: TGTGCCAGCAGCGACAGGGTAGCGATGAACACTGAAGCTTTCTTT. Protein product: CASSDRVAMNTEAFF.

The chain combines TRBV28 with TRBJ1-5; TRBD1 agrees at 7 bases. J lost 2 bases, V lost 6 bases, and 7 bases had no gene match. In germline, CDR1 is MDHEN, CDR2 SYDVKM. The CDR3 length is 15 residues. CDR3 sequence (DNA): TGTGCCAGCAGACCCCAAGGACAGGGCAATCAGCCCCAGCATTTT. Amino acids: CASRPQGQGNQPQHF.

On this clone itself: This specimen includes other DNA sequences encoding the same CDR3. Written as DNA, the CDR3 is TGTGCCAGCAGCTTGCTATGGGATCAGCCCCAGCATTTT. It yields the protein CASSLLWDQPQHF. This rearrangement joins TRBV5-5 to TRBJ1-5; D gene uncertain. V lost 1 base and J 5 bases, leaving 7 bases between the germline ends. From germline, CDR1 is SGHKS and CDR2 YYEKEE (reference sequence). The CDR3 is 13 amino acids.

This clone was recorded a few times. This rearrangement joins TRBV7-9 to TRBJ1-1; D is unresolved. The V gene lost 4 bases and the J gene lost 0 bases, with 6 bases spanning the gap. The CDR3 loop spans 13 amino acids. Germline V gene lookup returns CDR1 SEHNR and CDR2 FQNEAQ (reference sequence). In DNA form, the CDR3 reads TGTGCCAGCAGCTGGGCGGTGAACACTGAAGCTTTCTTT. Translation gives CASSWAVNTEAFF.

The rearrangement uses TRBV19 and TRBJ1-3; the D is unclear. Trimming pared 7 bases from V and 0 bases from J, leaving 7 bases between. The CDR3 sequence is 13 residues long. CDR1 is LNHDA and CDR2 is SQIVND in the germline V gene (reference sequence). CDR3 bases: TGTGCCAGTATAGGCCGCTCTGGAAACACCATATATTTT. Its protein is CASIGRSGNTIYF. Variable domain in full (rest from reference TRBV19 and TRBJ1-3): DGGITQSPKYLFRKEGQNVTLSCEQNLNHDAMYWYRQDPGQGLRLIYYSQIVNDFQKGDIAEGYSVSREKKESFPLTVTSAQKNPTAFYLCASIGRSGNTIYFGEGSWLTVV.

The chain couples TRBV6-5 to TRBJ1-2; no clear D gene. Germline assignment: CDR1 MNHEY and CDR2 SVGAGI. The CDR3 sequence is 13 residues long. Trimming stripped 6 bases from V and 2 bases from J, with 10 bases between. This chain's CDR3 is CASRPTENYGYTF. The CDR3 coding sequence is TGTGCCAGCAGACCCACAGAGAACTATGGCTACACCTTC.

The chain carries TRBV9 and TRBJ1-6, with D tentatively TRBD1 (6 bases). The V and J ends lost 3 bases and 9 bases respectively, with 13 bases between them. Germline V gene lookup returns CDR1 SGDLS and CDR2 YYNGEE. CDR3 length: 14 amino acids. CDR3 region: CASSGTQGSSPLHF. CDR3 in DNA: TGTGCCAGCAGCGGGACCCAGGGGAGTTCACCCCTCCACTTT.

In DNA form, the CDR3 reads TGTGCCAGCAGCGTAGACAAACAGGGACCTCCCTACGAGCAGTACTTC. The encoded protein is CASSVDKQGPPYEQYF. The rearrangement joins TRBV28 to TRBJ2-7, with D possibly TRBD1 on 6 matching bases. This CDR3 is 16 amino acids long. The V and J ends lost 6 bases and 2 bases respectively, with 20 bases between them. The germline V gene encodes CDR1 MDHEN and CDR2 SYDVKM.

This rearrangement joins TRBV9 to TRBJ1-1; 7 positions match TRBD1. This CDR3 contains 14 residues. Germline V gene sequence: CDR1 SGDLS, CDR2 YYNGEE. V lost 2 bases to trimming and J lost 4 bases; unmatched junction nucleotides: 5. The CDR3 protein is CASSVTGAATEAFF. CDR3 DNA sequence: TGTGCCAGCAGCGTCACAGGGGCGGCCACTGAAGCTTTCTTT.

This chain uses TRBV7-6 with TRBJ2-2, with TRBD2 matching 7 bases. Trimming cost V 0 bases and J 2 bases; bases outside gene matches: 6. CDR3 size: 17 residues. The germline CDR1 and CDR2 sequences are SGHVS and FNYEAQ. The CDR3 spells CASSLAVLAANTGELFF. DNA for the CDR3: TGTGCCAGCAGCTTAGCGGTGCTAGCGGCCAACACCGGGGAGCTGTTTTTT. The full variable domain, rest sourced from reference TRBV7-6 and TRBJ2-2, is GAGVSQSPRYKVTKRGQDVALRCDPISGHVSLYWYRQALGQGPEFLTYFNYEAQQDKSGLPNDRFSAERPEGSISTLTIQRTEQRDSAMYRCASSLAVLAANTGELFFGEGSRLTVL.

This clone was counted once. The rearrangement links TRBV5-1 to TRBJ1-1, with TRBD1 as a possible D gene (5 bases). The CDR3 is made up of 14 amino acids. The germline V gene encodes CDR1 SGHRS and CDR2 YFSETQ. Trimming pared 3 bases from V and 4 bases from J, leaving 13 bases between. The CDR3 nucleotides read TGCGCCAGCAGCTCCCAGATGGGGGGCACTGAAGCTTTCTTT. Translated, it gives CASSSQMGGTEAFF.

The J gene is TRBJ1-1, the V gene TRBV18; the D is unclear. Trimming cost V 3 bases and J 5 bases, with 16 bases left between them. The CDR3 sequence is 15 residues long. Germline V gene data show CDR1 as KGHSH and CDR2 as LQKENI. DNA of the CDR3: TGTGCCAGCTCACCGGTAACCCAAACGGGGACTGAAGCTTTCTTT. Translated, it gives CASSPVTQTGTEAFF.

V usage is TRBV6-5 and J usage is TRBJ2-1; 9 positions match TRBD1. With 4 bases clipped from V and 7 bases from J, the junction kept 11 bases outside the gene matches. This CDR3 spans 16 amino acids. Germline loops: CDR1 MNHEY, CDR2 SVGAGI. CDR3 in amino acids: CASSSAGTGRFNEQFF. CDR3 nucleotides: TGTGCCAGCAGTTCAGCCGGGACAGGGCGGTTTAATGAGCAGTTCTTC.

This clone was detected only once. The J gene is TRBJ1-5, the V gene TRBV11-3; D uncertain. Germline V gene lookup returns CDR1 SGHNT and CDR2 YENEEA. With 5 bases removed from V and 5 bases from J, the gap between germline ends came to 22 bases. The length of the CDR3 is 17 residues. The CDR3 DNA reads as TGTGCCAGCAGCCCCGCACCACCCTCAGAATATCATCAGCCCCAGCATTTT. Amino acids: CASSPAPPSEYHQPQHF. The whole variable domain, remainder taken from reference TRBV11-3 and TRBJ1-5, is EAGVVQSPRYKIIEKKQPVAFWCNPISGHNTLYWYLQNLGQGPELLIRYENEEAVDDSQLPKDRFSAERLKGVDSTLKIQPAELGDSAVYLCASSPAPPSEYHQPQHFGDGTRLSIL.